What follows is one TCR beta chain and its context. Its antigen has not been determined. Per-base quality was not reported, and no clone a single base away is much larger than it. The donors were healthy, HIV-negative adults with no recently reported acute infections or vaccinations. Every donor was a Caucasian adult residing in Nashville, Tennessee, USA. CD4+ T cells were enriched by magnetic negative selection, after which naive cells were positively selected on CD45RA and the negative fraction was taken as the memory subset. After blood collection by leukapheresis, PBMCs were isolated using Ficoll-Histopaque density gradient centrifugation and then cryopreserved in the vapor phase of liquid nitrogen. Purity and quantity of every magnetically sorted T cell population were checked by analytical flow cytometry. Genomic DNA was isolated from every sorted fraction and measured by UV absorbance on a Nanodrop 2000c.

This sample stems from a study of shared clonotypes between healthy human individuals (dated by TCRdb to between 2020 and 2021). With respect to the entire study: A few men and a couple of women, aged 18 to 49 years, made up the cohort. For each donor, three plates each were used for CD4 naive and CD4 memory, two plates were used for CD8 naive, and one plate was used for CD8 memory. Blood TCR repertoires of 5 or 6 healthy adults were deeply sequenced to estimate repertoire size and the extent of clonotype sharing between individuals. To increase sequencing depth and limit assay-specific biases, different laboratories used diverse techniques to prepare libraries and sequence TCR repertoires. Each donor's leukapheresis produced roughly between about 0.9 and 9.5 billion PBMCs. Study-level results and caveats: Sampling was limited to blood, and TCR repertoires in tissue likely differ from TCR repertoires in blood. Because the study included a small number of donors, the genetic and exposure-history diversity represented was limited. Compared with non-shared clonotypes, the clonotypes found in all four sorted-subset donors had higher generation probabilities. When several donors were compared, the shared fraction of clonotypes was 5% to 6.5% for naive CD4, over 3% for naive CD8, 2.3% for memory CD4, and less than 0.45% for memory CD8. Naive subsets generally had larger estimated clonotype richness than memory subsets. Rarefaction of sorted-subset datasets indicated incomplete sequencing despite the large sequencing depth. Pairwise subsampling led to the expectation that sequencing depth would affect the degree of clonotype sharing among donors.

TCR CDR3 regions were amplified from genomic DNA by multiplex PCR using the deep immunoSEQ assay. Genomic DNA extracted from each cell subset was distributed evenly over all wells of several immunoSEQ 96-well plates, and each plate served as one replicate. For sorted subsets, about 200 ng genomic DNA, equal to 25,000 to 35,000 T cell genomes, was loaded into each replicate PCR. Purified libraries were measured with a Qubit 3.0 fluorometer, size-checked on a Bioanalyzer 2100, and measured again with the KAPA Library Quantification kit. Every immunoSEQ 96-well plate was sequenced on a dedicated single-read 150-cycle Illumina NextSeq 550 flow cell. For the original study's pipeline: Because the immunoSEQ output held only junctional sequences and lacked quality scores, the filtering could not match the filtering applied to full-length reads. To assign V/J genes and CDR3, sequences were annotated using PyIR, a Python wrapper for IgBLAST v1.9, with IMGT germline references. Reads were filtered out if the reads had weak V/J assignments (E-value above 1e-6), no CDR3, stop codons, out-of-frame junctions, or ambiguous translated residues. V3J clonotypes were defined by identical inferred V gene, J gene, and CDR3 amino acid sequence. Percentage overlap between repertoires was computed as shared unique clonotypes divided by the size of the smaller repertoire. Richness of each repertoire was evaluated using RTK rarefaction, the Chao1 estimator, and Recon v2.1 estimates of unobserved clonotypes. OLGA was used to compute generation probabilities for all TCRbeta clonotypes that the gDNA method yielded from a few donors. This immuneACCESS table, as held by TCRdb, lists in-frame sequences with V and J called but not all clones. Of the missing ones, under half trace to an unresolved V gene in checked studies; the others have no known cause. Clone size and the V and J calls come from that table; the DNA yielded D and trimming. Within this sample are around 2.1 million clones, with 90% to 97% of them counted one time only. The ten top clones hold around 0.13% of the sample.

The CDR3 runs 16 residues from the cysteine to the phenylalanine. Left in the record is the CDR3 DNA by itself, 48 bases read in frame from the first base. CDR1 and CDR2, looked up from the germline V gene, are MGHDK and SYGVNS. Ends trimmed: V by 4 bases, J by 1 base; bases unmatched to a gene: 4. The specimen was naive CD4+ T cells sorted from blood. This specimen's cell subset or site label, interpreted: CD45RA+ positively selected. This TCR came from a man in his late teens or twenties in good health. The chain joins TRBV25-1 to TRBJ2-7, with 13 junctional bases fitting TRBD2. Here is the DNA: TGTGCCAGCAGTGGGTTGGGACTAGCGGGATCCTACGAGCAGTACTTC. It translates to CASSGLGLAGSYEQYF.